The T cell receptor beta chain under discussion was sequenced for a study of blood T cell repertoires in COVID-19 (dated by TCRdb to 2018 to 2020). Some background on the complete study: The collaborator samples originated in the United States, Italy and Spain and spanned the acute and convalescent phases of COVID-19. The sample metadata nearly always contained a de-identified subject ID, COVID-19 status, age in years and sex. The repertoires were released in a freely available public database meant as a resource for research on the immune response to SARS-CoV-2. HLA class I and class II types, where available, came from metadata supplied by the sample provider rather than from assay-based typing. The dataset comprised deeply sampled blood TCRbeta repertoires from subjects exposed to, actively infected with, or recovered from COVID-19. The prospective study material was composed of cDNA or gDNA derived from T cells, B-cell-depleted T cells, or PBMCs. The samples were drawn from the first 160 participants of the ongoing ImmuneRACE study and from over a thousand subjects provided by 6 global collaborators.

TCRbeta CDR3 regions were amplified from genomic DNA using the immunoSEQ Assay, a bias-controlled multiplex PCR. The authors' pipeline ran thus. The number of nucleated cells in each sample was estimated from the amplification of reference gene primers within the assay. Sequence reads were collapsed and filtered to measure the absolute abundance of every unique TCRbeta CDR3 rearrangement. For each sample, productive Simpson clonality was calculated as the square root of Simpson's diversity index over productive rearrangements. Sourced from immuneACCESS, this table was stored by TCRdb with only in-frame sequences that have V and J called. A share of the clones is absent; for the studies checked, an unresolved V gene accounts for under half, and the remainder has no known explanation. Clone size and V and J calls were adopted from that table, with D and trimming inferred from the DNA. In this sample the table shows 340,000 or so clones, 80% to 90% of which occur a single time. In total, the top ten clones hold around 3% of the sample.

Clipping removes 1 base from V and 3 bases from J, with 0 as the unmatched junction base count. From the cysteine through the phenylalanine, the CDR3 covers 14 amino acids. This entry keeps only the CDR3 DNA: 42 bases, framed from base 1. CDR1 LNHDA and CDR2 SQIVND are derived from the germline V gene (reference sequence). The paper as a whole reports these results and caveats: The quantity of clinical and demographic metadata differed by source and by participant and was supplied without curation.

This clone was observed a single time. The antigen it recognizes is unknown. No much larger clone exists at a distance of one base, and base qualities are not known. Whole blood was collected in K2EDTA tubes by collaborating institutions according to the institutions' own protocols. For TCRbeta analysis, collaborators shipped samples as frozen whole blood, isolated PBMCs, or DNA extracted from either of those sample types. This chain is built from TRBV19 and TRBJ2-7, with 10 middle bases fitting TRBD1. Input material: peripheral blood. The receptor was derived from a young man with active or convalescent COVID-19. Here the CDR3 is given as CASSIGTGGYEQYF. The sequence in DNA is TGTGCCAGTAGTATAGGGACAGGGGGCTACGAGCAGTACTTC. The full variable domain, with segments outside the CDR3 supplied by the reference TRBV19 and TRBJ2-7 proteins, appears as DGGITQSPKYLFRKEGQNVTLSCEQNLNHDAMYWYRQDPGQGLRLIYYSQIVNDFQKGDIAEGYSVSREKKESFPLTVTSAQKNPTAFYLCASSIGTGGYEQYFGPGTRLTVT.